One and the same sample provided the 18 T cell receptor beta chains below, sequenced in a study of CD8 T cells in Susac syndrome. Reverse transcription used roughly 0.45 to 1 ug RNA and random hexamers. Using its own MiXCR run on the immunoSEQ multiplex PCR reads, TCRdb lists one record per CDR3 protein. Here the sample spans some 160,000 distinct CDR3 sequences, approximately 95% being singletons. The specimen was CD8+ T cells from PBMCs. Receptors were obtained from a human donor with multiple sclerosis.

CDR3 sequence (DNA): TGTGCCAGCGGGCTAGCGGGGGGGCTGGAGACCCAGTACTTC. This codes for CASGLAGGLETQYF. V gene TRBV6-1 combines with J gene TRBJ2-5; 12 bases match TRBD2. This CDR3 spans 14 amino acids. Per the germline V gene, CDR1 is MNHNS and CDR2 is SASEGT. V shed 8 bases, J shed 5 bases, and the junction held 6 bases outside the gene matches.

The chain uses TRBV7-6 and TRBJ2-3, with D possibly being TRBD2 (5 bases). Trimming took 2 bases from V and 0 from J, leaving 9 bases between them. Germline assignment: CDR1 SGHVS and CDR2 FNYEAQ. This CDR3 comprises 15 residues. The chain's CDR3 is CASSLRRTSTDTQYF. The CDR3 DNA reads TGTGCCAGCAGCTTAAGACGGACTAGCACAGATACGCAGTATTTT.

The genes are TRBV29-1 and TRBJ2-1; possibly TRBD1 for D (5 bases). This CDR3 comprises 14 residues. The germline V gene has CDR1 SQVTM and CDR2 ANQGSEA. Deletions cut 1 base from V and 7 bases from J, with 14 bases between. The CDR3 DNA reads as TGCAGCGTTGAAGGTGCAGGACCAGGGAATGAGCAGTTCTTC. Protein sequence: CSVEGAGPGNEQFF.

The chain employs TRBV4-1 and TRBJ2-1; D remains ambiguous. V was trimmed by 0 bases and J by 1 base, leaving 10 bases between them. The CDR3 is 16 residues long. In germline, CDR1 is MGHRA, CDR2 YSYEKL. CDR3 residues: CASSQDVGFSYNEQFF. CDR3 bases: TGCGCCAGCAGCCAAGATGTGGGATTTTCCTACAATGAGCAGTTCTTC.

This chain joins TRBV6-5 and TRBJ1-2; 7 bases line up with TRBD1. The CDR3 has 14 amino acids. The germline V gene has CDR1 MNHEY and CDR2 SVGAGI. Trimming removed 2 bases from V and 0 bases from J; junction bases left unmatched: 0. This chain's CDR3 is CASSYGTANYGYTF. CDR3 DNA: TGTGCCAGCAGTTACGGGACAGCTAACTATGGCTACACCTTC.

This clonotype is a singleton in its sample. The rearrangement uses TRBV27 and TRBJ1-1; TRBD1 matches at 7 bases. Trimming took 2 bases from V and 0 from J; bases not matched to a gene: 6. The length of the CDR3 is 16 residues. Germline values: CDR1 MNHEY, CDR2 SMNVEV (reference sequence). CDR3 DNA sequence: TGTGCCAGCAGTTTAGGATACGGGACAGTGAACACTGAAGCTTTCTTT. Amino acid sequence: CASSLGYGTVNTEAFF.

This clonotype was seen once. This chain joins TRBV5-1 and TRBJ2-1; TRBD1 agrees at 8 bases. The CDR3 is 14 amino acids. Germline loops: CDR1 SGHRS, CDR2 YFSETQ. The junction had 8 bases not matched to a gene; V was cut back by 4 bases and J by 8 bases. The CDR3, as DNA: TGCGCCAGCAGCCAGAGGACAGGGATTGATGAGCAGTTCTTC. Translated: CASSQRTGIDEQFF.

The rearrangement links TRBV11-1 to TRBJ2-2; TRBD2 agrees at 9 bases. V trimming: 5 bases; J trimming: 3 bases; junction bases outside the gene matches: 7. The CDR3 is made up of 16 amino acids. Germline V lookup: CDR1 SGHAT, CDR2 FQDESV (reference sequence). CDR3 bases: TGTGCCAGCAGCCCGACTAGCGGCCCCGACACCGGGGAGCTGTTTTTT. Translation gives CASSPTSGPDTGELFF.

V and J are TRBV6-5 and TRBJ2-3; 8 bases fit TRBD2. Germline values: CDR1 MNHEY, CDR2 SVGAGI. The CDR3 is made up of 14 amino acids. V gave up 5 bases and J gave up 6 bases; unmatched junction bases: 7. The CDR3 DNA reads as TGTGCCAGCAGTCCGGGGGGGCCTCTCGATACGCAGTATTTT. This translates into CASSPGGPLDTQYF.

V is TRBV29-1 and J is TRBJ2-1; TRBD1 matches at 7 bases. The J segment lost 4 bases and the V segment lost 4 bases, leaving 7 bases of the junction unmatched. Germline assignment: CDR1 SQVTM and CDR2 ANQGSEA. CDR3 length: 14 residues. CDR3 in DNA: TGCAGCGTTGTACAGGGGTTGGATTACAATGAGCAGTTCTTC. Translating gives CSVVQGLDYNEQFF.

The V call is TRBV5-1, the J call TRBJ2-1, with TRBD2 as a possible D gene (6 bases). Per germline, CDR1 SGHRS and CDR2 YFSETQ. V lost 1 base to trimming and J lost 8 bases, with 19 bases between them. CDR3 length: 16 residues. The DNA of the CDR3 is TGCGCCAGCAGCTTGCGGCGGGAACCAAGGAGCGATGAGCAGTTCTTC. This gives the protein CASSLRREPRSDEQFF.

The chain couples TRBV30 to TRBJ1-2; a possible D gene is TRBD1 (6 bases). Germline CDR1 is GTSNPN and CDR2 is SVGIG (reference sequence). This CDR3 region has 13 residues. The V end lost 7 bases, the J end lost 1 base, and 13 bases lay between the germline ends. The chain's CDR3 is CASPSDSNYGYTF. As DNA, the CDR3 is TGTGCCTCACCCTCGGACAGTAACTATGGCTACACCTTC.

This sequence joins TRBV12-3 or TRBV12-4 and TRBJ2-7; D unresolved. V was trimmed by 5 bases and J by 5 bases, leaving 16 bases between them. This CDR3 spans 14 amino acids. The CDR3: CASSLLAAPDEQYF. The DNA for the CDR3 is TGTGCCAGCAGTCTACTCGCGGCCCCTGACGAGCAGTACTTC.

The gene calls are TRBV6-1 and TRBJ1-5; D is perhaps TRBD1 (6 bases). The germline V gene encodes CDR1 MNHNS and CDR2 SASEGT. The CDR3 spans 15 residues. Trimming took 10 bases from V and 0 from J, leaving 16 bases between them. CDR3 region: CATMKGGNSNQPQHF. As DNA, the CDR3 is TGTGCCACCATGAAGGGGGGCAATAGCAATCAGCCCCAGCATTTT.

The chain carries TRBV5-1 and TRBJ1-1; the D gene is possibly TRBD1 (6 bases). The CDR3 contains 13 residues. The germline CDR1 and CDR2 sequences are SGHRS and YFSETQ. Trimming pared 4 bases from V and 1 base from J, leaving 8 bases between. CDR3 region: CASSQGKNTEAFF. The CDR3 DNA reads TGCGCCAGCAGCCAGGGGAAGAACACTGAAGCTTTCTTT.

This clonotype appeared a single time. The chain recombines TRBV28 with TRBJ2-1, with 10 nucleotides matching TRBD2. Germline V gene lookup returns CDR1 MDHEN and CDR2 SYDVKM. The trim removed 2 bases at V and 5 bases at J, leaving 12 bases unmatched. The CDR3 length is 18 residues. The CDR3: CASSLLGLAGERDNEQFF. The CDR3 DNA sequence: TGTGCCAGCAGTTTACTGGGGCTAGCGGGAGAGAGAGACAATGAGCAGTTCTTC.

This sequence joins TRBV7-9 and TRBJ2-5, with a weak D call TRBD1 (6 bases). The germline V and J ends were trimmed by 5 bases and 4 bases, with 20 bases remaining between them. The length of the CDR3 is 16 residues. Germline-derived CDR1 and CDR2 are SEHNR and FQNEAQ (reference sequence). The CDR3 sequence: CASSDRQATPTETQYF. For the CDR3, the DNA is TGTGCCAGCAGCGACCGACAGGCGACGCCGACAGAGACCCAGTACTTC.

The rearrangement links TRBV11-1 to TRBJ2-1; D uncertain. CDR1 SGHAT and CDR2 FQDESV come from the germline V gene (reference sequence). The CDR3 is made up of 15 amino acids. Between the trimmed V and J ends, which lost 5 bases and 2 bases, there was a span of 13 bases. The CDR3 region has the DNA TGTGCCAGCAGCACACTCTCGAGACCCTACAATGAGCAGTTCTTC. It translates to CASSTLSRPYNEQFF.